A selection of T cell receptor beta chains follows, all from one sample in a study of blood T cell repertoires in COVID-19. Assay: immunoSEQ multiplex PCR; the TCRdb copy retains only in-frame clones and omits some. The sample consists of some 140,000 clones, around 82% of them appearing once. The sample taken for sequencing was PBMCs or T cells enriched from blood (not recorded which). The receptors here all came from a man between 40 and 49 years old with acute COVID-19. The CDR3 runs from the conserved cysteine through the conserved F or W. The D gene is left open where the match is weak. Clone sizes are given selectively: once, few, many, or a class where the clone is expanded.

clone size: .
J gene: TRBJ1-1
D gene: .
V gene: TRBV5-1
CDR3 DNA: TGCGCCAGCAGCTCTGTCACAGGAACCACTGAAGCTTTCTTT
CDR3 protein: CASSSVTGTTEAFF

clone size: .
J gene: TRBJ2-3
D gene: .
V gene: TRBV5-1
CDR3 DNA: TGCGCCAGCAGCTTGGGCAGGGGTCATGGCACAGATACGCAGTATTTT
CDR3 protein: CASSLGRGHGTDTQYF

clone size: .
J gene: TRBJ1-1
D gene: TRBD1
V gene: TRBV11-3
CDR3 DNA: TGTGCCAGCAGCTATGGACAGGGCGATACTGAAGCTTTCTTT
CDR3 protein: CASSYGQGDTEAFF

clone size: .
J gene: TRBJ1-2
D gene: .
V gene: TRBV6-5
CDR3 DNA: TGTGCCAGCAGTCCTCCCGGACATTTCTTGGTAGGCTACACCTTC
CDR3 protein: CASSPPGHFLVGYTF

clone size: .
J gene: TRBJ1-4
D gene: .
V gene: TRBV6-5
CDR3 DNA: TGTGCCAGCAGCTCAGGGGACCGCGGTGATGAAAAACTGTTTTTT
CDR3 protein: CASSSGDRGDEKLFF

clone size: .
J gene: TRBJ1-1
D gene: .
V gene: TRBV6-2/TRBV6-3
CDR3 DNA: TGTGCCAGCAGTTACTCGATAGTTCCTTCCACCACTGAAGCTTTCTTT
CDR3 protein: CASSYSIVPSTTEAFF

clone size: .
J gene: TRBJ1-6
D gene: TRBD1
V gene: TRBV5-6
CDR3 DNA: TGTGCCAGCAGCTTGGAGACAGGGGCGAAATTGAATTCACCCCTCCACTTT
CDR3 protein: CASSLETGAKLNSPLHF

clone size: .
J gene: TRBJ1-2
D gene: TRBD1
V gene: TRBV5-4
CDR3 DNA: TGTGCCAGCAGCTCCGGGACAGTCTATGGCTACACCTTC
CDR3 protein: CASSSGTVYGYTF

clone size: .
J gene: TRBJ2-6
D gene: .
V gene: TRBV6-5
CDR3 DNA: TGTGCCAGCAGTTTCGGGATCTCTGGGGCCAACGTCCTGACTTTC
CDR3 protein: CASSFGISGANVLTF

clone size: .
J gene: TRBJ1-1
D gene: .
V gene: TRBV6-5
CDR3 DNA: TGTGCCAGCAGTTACCTTCCAAGCATGAACACTGAAGCTTTCTTT
CDR3 protein: CASSYLPSMNTEAFF

clone size: .
J gene: TRBJ2-5
D gene: .
V gene: TRBV7-2
CDR3 DNA: TGTGCCAGCAGCTTAGTGGCAGGGTTGTCTACCCAAGAGACCCAGTACTTC
CDR3 protein: CASSLVAGLSTQETQYF

clone size: .
J gene: TRBJ2-3
D gene: .
V gene: TRBV5-4
CDR3 DNA: TGTGCCAGCAGTCACGGACGACAGTCTAGCACAGATACGCAGTATTTT
CDR3 protein: CASSHGRQSSTDTQYF

clone size: .
J gene: TRBJ2-3
D gene: TRBD1
V gene: TRBV7-9
CDR3 DNA: TGTGCCAGCAGCTCGCGACAGGGGGCGGAGACAGATACGCAGTATTTT
CDR3 protein: CASSSRQGAETDTQYF

clone size: .
J gene: TRBJ1-1
D gene: .
V gene: TRBV12-3/TRBV12-4
CDR3 DNA: TGTGCCAGCAGTTTCCAGGGAGGCACTGAAGCTTTCTTT
CDR3 protein: CASSFQGGTEAFF

clone size: .
J gene: TRBJ2-5
D gene: TRBD2
V gene: TRBV29-1
CDR3 DNA: TGCAGCGTTTACGGACTAGCGAGCGAAGAGACCCAGTACTTC
CDR3 protein: CSVYGLASEETQYF

clone size: .
J gene: TRBJ2-7
D gene: .
V gene: TRBV9
CDR3 DNA: TGTGCCAGCAGCCCTTGGACTGACGGAGGCGAGCAGTACTTC
CDR3 protein: CASSPWTDGGEQYF

clone size: .
J gene: TRBJ2-1
D gene: TRBD2
V gene: TRBV27
CDR3 DNA: TGTGCCAGCAGTAAACCGGGGACTAGCGGGACTAGAGGCTCCTACAATGAGCAGTTCTTC
CDR3 protein: CASSKPGTSGTRGSYNEQFF

clone size: .
J gene: TRBJ1-4
D gene: .
V gene: TRBV5-1
CDR3 DNA: TGCGCCAGCAGCTTGTATCAGGGAACTGAAAAACTGTTTTTT
CDR3 protein: CASSLYQGTEKLFF

clone size: .
J gene: TRBJ1-2
D gene: TRBD1
V gene: TRBV3-1/TRBV3-2
CDR3 DNA: TGTGCCAGCAGCCAAGGGCCGGGACAGGCCTCCTATGGCTACACCTTC
CDR3 protein: CASSQGPGQASYGYTF

clone size: .
J gene: TRBJ2-7
D gene: .
V gene: TRBV19
CDR3 DNA: TGTGCCAGTAGTGCCACCGGGACAACAAGCTACGAGCAGTACTTC
CDR3 protein: CASSATGTTSYEQYF

clone size: .
J gene: TRBJ2-1
D gene: TRBD1
V gene: TRBV20-1
CDR3 DNA: TGCAGTGCTAGTTATCCGGACAGGACGTACAATGAGCAGTTCTTC
CDR3 protein: CSASYPDRTYNEQFF

clone size: .
J gene: TRBJ2-2
D gene: TRBD1
V gene: TRBV27
CDR3 DNA: TGTGCCAGCAGGCCACAGGGGACCGGGGAGCTGTTTTTT
CDR3 protein: CASRPQGTGELFF

clone size: .
J gene: TRBJ1-1
D gene: .
V gene: TRBV9
CDR3 DNA: TGTGCCAGCAGCGAAAGAGGAAGACCCCACACTGAAGCTTTCTTT
CDR3 protein: CASSERGRPHTEAFF

clone size: .
J gene: TRBJ1-3
D gene: .
V gene: TRBV2
CDR3 DNA: TGTGCCAGCAGTTTCTCGGAGCACTTCTCTGGAAACACCATATATTTT
CDR3 protein: CASSFSEHFSGNTIYF

clone size: .
J gene: TRBJ2-1
D gene: .
V gene: TRBV9
CDR3 DNA: TGTGCCAGCAGTAGAGGACAGCTTAATGAGCAGTTCTTC
CDR3 protein: CASSRGQLNEQFF

clone size: .
J gene: TRBJ2-3
D gene: .
V gene: TRBV13
CDR3 DNA: TGTGCCAGCAGTTCCTTGCGGACACCCACAGATACGCAGTATTTT
CDR3 protein: CASSSLRTPTDTQYF

clone size: .
J gene: TRBJ2-2
D gene: TRBD1
V gene: TRBV28
CDR3 DNA: TGTGCCAGCAGACGCTACAGGGGGCGCACCGGGGAGCTGTTTTTT
CDR3 protein: CASRRYRGRTGELFF

clone size: .
J gene: TRBJ2-7
D gene: .
V gene: TRBV30
CDR3 DNA: TGTGCCTGGAGCTCTACCTACGAGCAGTACTTC
CDR3 protein: CAWSSTYEQYF

clone size: .
J gene: TRBJ2-3
D gene: .
V gene: TRBV5-1
CDR3 DNA: TGCGCCAGCAGGCTAGGCCTTGGGGGGACAGATACGCAGTATTTT
CDR3 protein: CASRLGLGGTDTQYF

clone size: .
J gene: TRBJ2-7
D gene: .
V gene: TRBV5-4
CDR3 DNA: TGTGCCAGCAGCACCGGGGGTAGCGATAGCTCCTACGAGCAGTACTTC
CDR3 protein: CASSTGGSDSSYEQYF

clone size: .
J gene: TRBJ2-3
D gene: .
V gene: TRBV5-4
CDR3 DNA: TGTGCCAGCAGTCTGACAGCAGATACGCAGTATTTT
CDR3 protein: CASSLTADTQYF

clone size: .
J gene: TRBJ2-1
D gene: TRBD2
V gene: TRBV9
CDR3 DNA: TGTGCCAGCAGCGTACGGGAGGCGGGTGAGCAGTTCTTC
CDR3 protein: CASSVREAGEQFF

clone size: .
J gene: TRBJ1-1
D gene: TRBD1
V gene: TRBV7-8
CDR3 DNA: TGTGCCAGCAGCCCCCGCCCGGGACAGGCGGCGAACACTGAAGCTTTCTTT
CDR3 protein: CASSPRPGQAANTEAFF

clone size: .
J gene: TRBJ2-7
D gene: .
V gene: TRBV10-3
CDR3 DNA: TGTGCCATCAGGGGCTGGACACAAACCCACTACGAGCAGTACTTC
CDR3 protein: CAIRGWTQTHYEQYF

clone size: .
J gene: TRBJ1-6
D gene: TRBD1
V gene: TRBV6-5
CDR3 DNA: TGTGCCAGCAGTTACTCGTTAGGGACAGGGGCATACCCCCTCCACTTT
CDR3 protein: CASSYSLGTGAYPLHF

clone size: .
J gene: TRBJ1-1
D gene: .
V gene: TRBV29-1
CDR3 DNA: TGCAGCGTTGAAGATTGGAGACAGATACACACTGAAGCTTTCTTT
CDR3 protein: CSVEDWRQIHTEAFF

clone size: once
J gene: TRBJ2-7
D gene: TRBD2
V gene: TRBV5-1
CDR3 DNA: TGCGCCAGCAGCTTGGCCCTAGCGGGAGAAGTTGACGAGCAGTACTTC
CDR3 protein: CASSLALAGEVDEQYF

clone size: few
J gene: TRBJ2-6
D gene: .
V gene: TRBV2
CDR3 DNA: TGTGCCAGCAGTGAAGTAGTAGGGGCCAACGTCCTGACTTTC
CDR3 protein: CASSEVVGANVLTF

clone size: .
J gene: TRBJ2-3
D gene: TRBD2
V gene: TRBV5-1
CDR3 DNA: TGCGCCAGCAGCTTGTATAGCGGGGCTACAGCTAGCACAGATACGCAGTATTTT
CDR3 protein: CASSLYSGATASTDTQYF

clone size: .
J gene: TRBJ1-1
D gene: .
V gene: TRBV4-1
CDR3 DNA: TGCGCCAGCAGCCAACCGGTTCGCTCGGGCACTGAAGCTTTCTTT
CDR3 protein: CASSQPVRSGTEAFF

clone size: .
J gene: TRBJ2-7
D gene: .
V gene: TRBV10-3
CDR3 DNA: TGTGCCATCAGTTCACCCATAAGCCCCTACGAGCAGTACTTC
CDR3 protein: CAISSPISPYEQYF

clone size: .
J gene: TRBJ2-5
D gene: .
V gene: TRBV18
CDR3 DNA: TGTGCCAGCTCACCCGACACAGGGCCAGAGACCCAGTACTTC
CDR3 protein: CASSPDTGPETQYF

clone size: .
J gene: TRBJ1-6
D gene: .
V gene: TRBV27
CDR3 DNA: TGTGCCAGCAGTTTATATCAGGGGTCGATTAATTCACCCCTCCACTTT
CDR3 protein: CASSLYQGSINSPLHF

clone size: once
J gene: TRBJ2-1
D gene: TRBD2
V gene: TRBV10-3
CDR3 DNA: TGTGCCATCAAAGATCAAGCTCCGGGGCTAGCGGGAGGGGAGCAGTTCTTC
CDR3 protein: CAIKDQAPGLAGGEQFF

clone size: .
J gene: TRBJ2-1
D gene: .
V gene: TRBV4-2
CDR3 DNA: TGTGCCAGCAGCCAAGAGAGCTACAATGAGCAGTTCTTC
CDR3 protein: CASSQESYNEQFF

clone size: .
J gene: TRBJ2-1
D gene: TRBD2
V gene: TRBV10-1
CDR3 DNA: TGCGCCAGCAGGGACCCCGGGACTAAAGATCCCCCCAATGAGCAGTTCTTC
CDR3 protein: CASRDPGTKDPPNEQFF

clone size: .
J gene: TRBJ2-1
D gene: TRBD2
V gene: TRBV4-3
CDR3 DNA: TGCGCCAGCAGCCAATCCCCCGGGACTAGCGGGAACAATGAGCAGTTCTTC
CDR3 protein: CASSQSPGTSGNNEQFF

clone size: .
J gene: TRBJ1-2
D gene: TRBD1
V gene: TRBV7-9
CDR3 DNA: TGTGCCAGCAGCCATGGACAGGGACACAGTGGCTACACCTTC
CDR3 protein: CASSHGQGHSGYTF

clone size: .
J gene: TRBJ1-5
D gene: .
V gene: TRBV7-9
CDR3 DNA: TGTGCCAGCAGTCAAGAGCCTGGTCAGCCCCAGCATTTT
CDR3 protein: CASSQEPGQPQHF

clone size: .
J gene: TRBJ2-2
D gene: .
V gene: TRBV4-2
CDR3 DNA: TGTGCCAGCAGCCAAGTATCAGCGGGCCTAAACACCGGGGAGCTGTTTTTT
CDR3 protein: CASSQVSAGLNTGELFF

clone size: few
J gene: TRBJ2-3
D gene: TRBD1
V gene: TRBV13
CDR3 DNA: TGTGCCAGCAGCGCGACGACAGGGGACGGCGATACGCAGTATTTT
CDR3 protein: CASSATTGDGDTQYF

clone size: once
J gene: TRBJ2-5
D gene: .
V gene: TRBV30
CDR3 DNA: TGTGCCTGGAGTATAATCCCCGGGACCCAGTACTTC
CDR3 protein: CAWSIIPGTQYF

clone size: .
J gene: TRBJ2-3
D gene: TRBD1
V gene: TRBV11-3
CDR3 DNA: TGTGCCAGCAGCTTTAGCACAGGGGGCGCCGCAGATACGCAGTATTTT
CDR3 protein: CASSFSTGGAADTQYF

clone size: .
J gene: TRBJ2-6
D gene: TRBD1
V gene: TRBV28
CDR3 DNA: TGTGCCAGCAGAGGCGACAGGGGGGCTTCCTCTGGGGCCAACGTCCTGACTTTC
CDR3 protein: CASRGDRGASSGANVLTF

clone size: .
J gene: TRBJ1-1
D gene: TRBD1
V gene: TRBV4-3
CDR3 DNA: TGCGCCAGCAGCCTCATGGACAGGGGAGACACTGAAGCTTTCTTT
CDR3 protein: CASSLMDRGDTEAFF

clone size: .
J gene: TRBJ2-1
D gene: TRBD2
V gene: TRBV6-5
CDR3 DNA: TGTGCCAGCACCTCCGGGACTAGCCTTTACAATGAGCAGTTCTTC
CDR3 protein: CASTSGTSLYNEQFF

clone size: .
J gene: TRBJ1-6
D gene: .
V gene: TRBV27
CDR3 DNA: TGTGCCAGCAAGTCAACAGGACCGAGAGAACCCCTCCACTTT
CDR3 protein: CASKSTGPREPLHF